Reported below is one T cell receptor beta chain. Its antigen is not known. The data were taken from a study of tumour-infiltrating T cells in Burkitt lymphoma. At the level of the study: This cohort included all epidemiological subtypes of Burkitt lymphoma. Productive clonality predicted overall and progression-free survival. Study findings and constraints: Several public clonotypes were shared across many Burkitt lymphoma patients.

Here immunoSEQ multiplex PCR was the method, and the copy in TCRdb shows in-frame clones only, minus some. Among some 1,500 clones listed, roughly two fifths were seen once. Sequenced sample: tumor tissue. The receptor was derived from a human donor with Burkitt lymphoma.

CDR3 sequence reads: CASRKGIPNSPLHF. In nucleotides, the CDR3 is TGTGCCAGCAGGAAGGGGATTCCTAATTCACCCCTCCACTTT. The V and J genes are TRBV27 and TRBJ1-6; a possible D gene is TRBD1 (5 bases). Trimming removed 6 bases from V and 6 bases from J, with 12 bases in between. There are 14 residues in the CDR3. CDR1 and CDR2 from the germline V gene are MNHEY and SMNVEV (reference sequence).